These 4 T cell receptor beta chains share one sample of origin, sequenced in a study of T cells in Graves' hyperthyroidism and ophthalmopathy. Amplified regions were TCR beta CDR3 sequences from RNA transcripts. Carried out on the TCR CDR3, a first-round RT-PCR used the HTBI primer set. TCRdb independently ran MiXCR on the multiplex PCR reads; one entry per CDR3 protein. The profile shows 240,000 or so distinct CDR3 sequences, over 15% of them singletons. Sequencing was carried out using blood. Receptors originate from a woman aged 18-35 years with Graves' ophthalmopathy.

This clonotype was picked up many times. The rearrangement uses TRBV10-3 and TRBJ2-7; 11 bases agree with TRBD1. This CDR3 region has 11 residues. Germline V gives CDR1 ENHRY, CDR2 SYGVKD. V gave up 10 bases and J gave up 7 bases; unmatched junction bases: 3. The CDR3 loop is CASGTGGEQYF. The CDR3 DNA sequence: TGTGCCAGCGGGACAGGGGGGGAGCAGTACTTC.

This clonotype was recorded once. The chain couples TRBV3-1 to TRBJ1-4, with TRBD1 matching over 9 bases. V was clipped by 1 base and J by 6 bases; unmatched bases: 9. The CDR3 spans 17 residues. Germline V gene sequence: CDR1 LGHDT, CDR2 YNNKEL (reference sequence). The CDR3 sequence is CASSQGDPGQGYEKLFF. The CDR3 DNA reads as TGTGCCAGCAGCCAAGGAGATCCGGGACAGGGATATGAAAAACTGTTTTTT.

The V and J genes are TRBV20-1 and TRBJ2-3; 9 nucleotides line up with TRBD2. V trimming: 3 bases; J trimming: 5 bases; junction bases outside the gene matches: 3. This CDR3 contains 13 residues. Per germline, CDR1 DFQATT and CDR2 SNEGSKA (reference sequence). In DNA, the CDR3 is TGCAGTGCTAGGTTACTAGCGGGAGATACGCAGTATTTT. The encoded protein is CSARLLAGDTQYF.

This clonotype was found many times. V gene TRBV5-8 combines with J gene TRBJ2-1, with D uncertain. V shed 0 bases and J shed 7 bases, with 8 bases lying between them. Germline V lookup: CDR1 SGHTS, CDR2 YDEGEE. CDR3 length equals 13 residues. The CDR3 DNA reads TGTGCCAGCAGCTTGGATCAGGAGAATGAGCAGTTCTTC. Amino acid sequence: CASSLDQENEQFF.